The sequence of this TCR beta chain was determined in a study of blood T cells in healthy people across ages. Combining a sample-barcoded 5' primer with a J-beta primer mix, a second PCR ran for about 7 to 11 cycles. TCRdb redid the calling of the 5' RACE reads with MiXCR, one entry per CDR3 protein. The sample lists hundreds of thousands of distinct CDR3 sequences, about half occurring once. Study conclusions and caveats: Donors of long life had a larger count of naive CD4+ cells and greater diversity than aged donors. TCR beta diversity was tightly associated with the proportion of naive T cells.

Ranging in age from about 6 to 100, the donors were healthy Caucasian individuals from Russia. Each donor gave about 9.3 milliliters of peripheral blood. CDR3 size: 15 residues. Germline values: CDR1 SGHAT, CDR2 FQNNGV. V lost 5 bases and J lost 1, with 13 bases in between. For this clonotype: Its antigen is not identified.

Input material: blood. This chain connects TRBV11-2 to TRBJ2-3; D possibly corresponds to TRBD2 (5 bases). The sequence derives from a man between 60 and 70 years old in good health. The CDR3 sequence is CASSPRRTGTDTQYF. CDR3 DNA: TGTGCCAGCAGCCCGCGGCGGACTGGCACAGATACGCAGTATTTT.